Listed here is a single TCR beta chain. Its antigen remains unknown. A single record per CDR3 protein comes from TCRdb applying MiXCR to the reads. In the table there are some 700,000 distinct CDR3 sequences, roughly 36% of which are singletons. The data belong to a study of T cell repertoires in cytomegalovirus infection. Looking at the study overall: Through public TCR beta signatures, both CMV infection and matching HLA type were indicated. Study-wide points: The response measured ex vivo was dominated by TCR beta clonotypes (HLA-C-restricted and CMV-specific). The cumulative frequency of public TCR beta families identified carriers of CMV plus the relevant HLA.

Trimming pared 6 bases from V and 4 bases from J, leaving 16 bases between. CDR3 length equals 14 residues. This TCR was recovered from a human donor in good health (CMV status not recorded). Some clones in this sample may be carry-over from other donors' samples. Sequencing was carried out using PBMCs. This chain links TRBV12-3 or TRBV12-4 with TRBJ2-7, with D perhaps matching TRBD1 or TRBD2 (5 bases each). CDR3 DNA sequence: TGTGCCAGCAGCCCAGACAGTAGGACTTACGAGCAGTACTTC. As protein: CASSPDSRTYEQYF.